The rows below give T cell receptor beta chains drawn from one sample of a study of OX40 agonist ivuxolimab in advanced cancers. The data were produced by immunoSEQ multiplex PCR, yet TCRdb's version contains in-frame clones alone and is incomplete. Of about 17,000 clones in the sample, less than 90% are singletons; the top ten hold 15% to 20%. The sample was CD4+ or CD8+ T cells sorted from blood, taken in a trial of the OX40 agonist ivuxolimab. These receptors all come from an adult with an advanced solid tumor such as melanoma, head and neck, liver or kidney cancer. The CDR3 runs from the conserved cysteine through the conserved F or W. A D gene is named only where the DNA matches it firmly. Only part of the rows carry a size: once, few, many, or a class if the clone is expanded.

>TRBV5-5|NA|NA|TRBJ2-1
CASSPTDQLGSNEQFF
TGTGCCAGCAGCCCGACGGACCAACTCGGGAGTAATGAGCAGTTCTTC
>TRBV7-2|NA|NA|TRBJ2-2
CASSLAPGTGELFF
TGTGCCAGCAGCTTAGCCCCGGGTACCGGGGAGCTGTTTTTT
>TRBV19|NA|once|TRBJ2-6
CAAGTGANVLTF
TGTGCCGCGGGGACTGGGGCCAACGTCCTGACTTTC
>TRBV28|TRBD2|NA|TRBJ2-5
CASSTSGREETQYF
TGTGCCAGCAGCACCAGCGGGAGAGAAGAGACCCAGTACTTC
>TRBV19|NA|NA|TRBJ2-1
CASSIRNKGNEQFF
TGTGCCAGTAGTATAAGGAACAAGGGGAATGAGCAGTTCTTC
>TRBV30|NA|NA|TRBJ2-1
CAVQTRLSNNEQFF
TGTGCCGTCCAAACCAGGTTATCGAACAATGAGCAGTTCTTC
>TRBV19|NA|once|TRBJ2-7
CASSPGRTYYEQYF
TGTGCCAGTAGTCCCGGCCGAACCTACTACGAGCAGTACTTC
>TRBV5-1|TRBD1|NA|TRBJ2-5
CASSLAGQLETQYF
TGCGCCAGCAGCTTGGCGGGACAGCTCGAGACCCAGTACTTC
>TRBV2|TRBD1|NA|TRBJ1-1
CASSGSRGRNTEAFF
TGTGCCAGCAGTGGGAGCAGGGGGCGGAACACTGAAGCTTTCTTT
>TRBV7-8|NA|NA|TRBJ1-1
CASSFDENTEAFF
TGTGCCAGCAGCTTCGACGAGAACACTGAAGCTTTCTTT
>TRBV9|TRBD2|NA|TRBJ2-3
CASSVGLAGLGADTQYF
TGTGCCAGCAGCGTGGGACTAGCGGGCTTGGGCGCAGATACGCAGTATTTT
>TRBV10-1|TRBD2|NA|TRBJ2-1
CASSESGLAGRDEQFF
TGCGCCAGCAGTGAGTCGGGACTAGCGGGACGGGATGAGCAGTTCTTC
>TRBV4-3|NA|once|TRBJ2-3
CASSQDGLGTQYF
TGCGCCAGCAGCCAAGACGGCCTAGGTACGCAGTATTTT
>TRBV7-2|NA|NA|TRBJ2-7
CASSYGSYEQYF
TGTGCCAGCAGCTACGGCTCCTACGAGCAGTACTTC
>TRBV19|TRBD1|NA|TRBJ2-7
CASSISTGTGYEQYF
TGTGCCAGTAGTATCTCCACAGGGACAGGCTACGAGCAGTACTTC
>TRBV7-2|TRBD1|NA|TRBJ2-2
CASSLRTGGTGELFF
TGTGCCAGCAGCCTCCGGACAGGGGGCACCGGGGAGCTGTTTTTT
>TRBV7-8|NA|NA|TRBJ1-5
CASSLTGRGNQPQHF
TGTGCCAGCAGCTTAACCGGCAGGGGAAATCAGCCCCAGCATTTT
>TRBV11-2|TRBD1|NA|TRBJ2-2
CASSLGGTGHTGELFF
TGTGCCAGCAGCTTAGGTGGGACAGGGCACACCGGGGAGCTGTTTTTT
>TRBV11-2|TRBD1|NA|TRBJ1-2
CASSLSQGNYGYTF
TGTGCCAGCAGCTTATCACAGGGGAACTATGGCTACACCTTC
>TRBV5-1|NA|NA|TRBJ2-7
CASSLEPPGPPYEQYF
TGCGCCAGCAGCTTGGAGCCCCCGGGACCCCCCTACGAGCAGTACTTC
>TRBV6-6|NA|NA|TRBJ1-2
CASSLADSGNYGYTF
TGTGCCAGCAGTTTGGCGGACAGTGGAAACTATGGCTACACCTTC
>TRBV7-2|TRBD1|NA|TRBJ1-2
CASSLGTAYGYTF
TGTGCCAGCAGCTTGGGGACAGCCTATGGCTACACCTTC
>TRBV5-1|NA|once|TRBJ2-5
CATAEGETQYF
TGCGCCACCGCGGAAGGGGAGACCCAGTACTTC
>TRBV11-3|NA|NA|TRBJ1-1
CASSFDGDTEAFF
TGTGCCAGCAGCTTCGACGGGGACACTGAAGCTTTCTTT
>TRBV19|NA|NA|TRBJ1-4
CASSKGQGNNEKLFF
TGTGCCAGTAGCAAGGGGCAGGGAAATAATGAAAAACTGTTTTTT
>TRBV10-2|NA|NA|TRBJ2-5
CASSDFGSLETQYF
TGCGCCAGCAGTGACTTCGGAAGCTTGGAGACCCAGTACTTC
>TRBV11-3|TRBD1|NA|TRBJ1-2
CASSLEDRDGYTF
TGTGCCAGCAGCTTAGAAGACAGGGATGGCTACACCTTC
>TRBV7-8|NA|NA|TRBJ1-2
CASSGQINYGYTF
TGTGCCAGCAGCGGACAGATTAACTATGGCTACACCTTC
>TRBV5-1|NA|NA|TRBJ2-3
CASSRAVFTDTQYF
TGCGCCAGCAGCAGGGCAGTTTTTACAGATACGCAGTATTTT
>TRBV7-3|NA|NA|TRBJ1-1
CASSLQANTEAFF
TGTGCCAGCAGCTTACAGGCGAACACTGAAGCTTTCTTT
>TRBV21-1|NA|NA|TRBJ2-7
CASSGTSVRYEQYF
TGTGCCAGCAGTGGGACTAGCGTCCGTTACGAGCAGTACTTC
>TRBV5-1|NA|NA|TRBJ2-2
CASSRGLAEELFF
TGCGCCAGCAGCCGAGGATTAGCGGAGGAGCTGTTTTTT
>TRBV11-2|NA|once|TRBJ1-3
CASKQGSGNTIYF
TGTGCCAGCAAACAGGGTTCTGGAAACACCATATATTTT
>TRBV11-2|NA|NA|TRBJ1-1
CASSLERGNTEAFF
TGTGCCAGCAGCTTAGAACGGGGGAACACTGAAGCTTTCTTT
>TRBV29-1|NA|NA|TRBJ1-3
CSVAKTVSGNTIYF
TGCAGCGTTGCCAAAACAGTTTCTGGAAACACCATATATTTT
>TRBV30|TRBD1|NA|TRBJ2-5
CAWTTQGEETQYF
TGTGCCTGGACGACGCAGGGGGAAGAGACCCAGTACTTC
>TRBV7-6|NA|NA|TRBJ2-2
CASTVGTGTNTGELFF
TGTGCCAGCACCGTAGGGACGGGTACGAACACCGGGGAGCTGTTTTTT
>TRBV27|TRBD2|NA|TRBJ2-2
CASTRGGGAAANTGELFF
TGTGCCAGCACTCGGGGGGGCGGGGCCGCAGCGAACACCGGGGAGCTGTTTTTT
>TRBV18|NA|NA|TRBJ2-5
CASSPPGETQYF
TGTGCCAGCTCACCCCCGGGAGAGACCCAGTACTTC
>TRBV20-1|NA|NA|TRBJ2-5
CSVGRETQYF
TGCAGTGTGGGCCGGGAGACCCAGTACTTC
>TRBV29-1|NA|NA|TRBJ1-3
CSVLKGGSGNTIYF
TGCAGCGTTTTGAAAGGGGGCTCTGGAAACACCATATATTTT
>TRBV5-1|NA|NA|TRBJ2-5
CASSLAILQETQYF
TGCGCCAGCAGCTTGGCCATACTACAAGAGACCCAGTACTTC
>TRBV2|TRBD2|NA|TRBJ2-7
CASSEPAGGHPYEQYF
TGTGCCAGCAGTGAACCCGCGGGAGGCCACCCCTACGAGCAGTACTTC
>TRBV6-1|NA|NA|TRBJ2-7
CASIPRPAEYEQYF
TGTGCCAGCATCCCGCGTCCGGCGGAGTACGAGCAGTACTTC
>TRBV5-4|NA|NA|TRBJ1-1
CASSHPARNTEAFF
TGTGCCAGCAGCCACCCGGCGCGGAACACTGAAGCTTTCTTT
>TRBV28|NA|NA|TRBJ2-3
CASSLRHTQYF
TGTGCCAGCAGTTTGAGACATACGCAGTATTTT
>TRBV7-9|NA|few|TRBJ1-3
CASSLAGSSGNTIYF
TGTGCCAGCAGCTTAGCAGGGAGCTCTGGAAACACCATATATTTT
>TRBV6-6|NA|NA|TRBJ2-2
CASFLAGELFF
TGTGCCAGCTTTCTGGCTGGGGAGCTGTTTTTT
>TRBV4-2|TRBD1|NA|TRBJ2-5
CASSQVGTAIETQYF
TGTGCCAGCAGCCAAGTCGGGACAGCCATTGAGACCCAGTACTTC
>TRBV6-5|NA|NA|TRBJ1-4
CASSSRPTNEKLFF
TGTGCCAGCTCGTCCAGGCCAACTAATGAAAAACTGTTTTTT
>TRBV7-2|TRBD1|NA|TRBJ1-2
CASSPWTGNYGYTF
TGTGCCAGCAGCCCGTGGACAGGCAACTATGGCTACACCTTC
>TRBV2|TRBD1|NA|TRBJ2-3
CASRATGGGDTQYF
TGTGCCAGCAGGGCGACAGGGGGAGGGGATACGCAGTATTTT
>TRBV7-2|NA|NA|TRBJ1-1
CASSTGAAREAFF
TGTGCCAGCAGCACCGGGGCAGCTAGGGAAGCTTTCTTT
>TRBV19|NA|NA|TRBJ1-6
CASSIQGNSPLHF
TGTGCCAGTAGTATTCAGGGGAACTCACCCCTCCACTTT
>TRBV7-9|NA|NA|TRBJ1-3
CASSFGQQNTIYF
TGTGCCAGCAGCTTTGGCCAGCAAAACACCATATATTTT
>TRBV4-1|TRBD1|NA|TRBJ1-5
CASSLTGDQPQHF
TGCGCCAGCAGCCTTACAGGGGATCAGCCCCAGCATTTT
>TRBV27|NA|NA|TRBJ2-7
CASSAGLKGEQYF
TGTGCCAGCTCTGCGGGATTGAAGGGGGAGCAGTACTTC
>TRBV27|NA|NA|TRBJ1-6
CASRGEGAGNSPLHF
TGTGCCAGCAGGGGCGAAGGGGCTGGGAATTCACCCCTCCACTTT
>TRBV19|TRBD1|NA|TRBJ2-2
CASSQGTGATGELFF
TGTGCCAGTAGTCAGGGGACAGGGGCGACCGGGGAGCTGTTTTTT
>TRBV4-1|TRBD1|NA|TRBJ2-7
CASSQDVRQGAHEQYF
TGCGCCAGCAGCCAAGATGTGCGACAGGGGGCCCACGAGCAGTACTTC